The entry that follows covers one T cell receptor (delta chain) sequence. The entry originates in a study of gamma-delta chains in newborns, infants, children. About the research overall: Polyclonal expansion of innate γδ T cells after birth follows microbial exposure.

This CDR3 spans 22 amino acids. Looked up from germline, CDR1 is GEAIGNYY and CDR2 is EKD. Trimming at V came to 0 bases and at J to 2 bases, leaving 16 bases not matched to a gene. TCRdb reprocessed the reads through CATT. The table has roughly 11,000 delta-chain clones, about 8.7% seen once; the top ten hold approximately 3.8%. The chain joins TRDV2 to TRDJ3; 9 bases agree with TRDD3. Sample: blood. This sequence was found in a child who was a newborn, infant or young child, either healthy, febrile or measles-vaccinated (not recorded which). The CDR3 loop reads CACDTVSTGGRGETWDTRQMFF. CDR3 nucleotides: TGTGCCTGTGACACCGTAAGTACTGGGGGACGCGGGGAGACCTGGGACACCCGACAGATGTTTTTC.